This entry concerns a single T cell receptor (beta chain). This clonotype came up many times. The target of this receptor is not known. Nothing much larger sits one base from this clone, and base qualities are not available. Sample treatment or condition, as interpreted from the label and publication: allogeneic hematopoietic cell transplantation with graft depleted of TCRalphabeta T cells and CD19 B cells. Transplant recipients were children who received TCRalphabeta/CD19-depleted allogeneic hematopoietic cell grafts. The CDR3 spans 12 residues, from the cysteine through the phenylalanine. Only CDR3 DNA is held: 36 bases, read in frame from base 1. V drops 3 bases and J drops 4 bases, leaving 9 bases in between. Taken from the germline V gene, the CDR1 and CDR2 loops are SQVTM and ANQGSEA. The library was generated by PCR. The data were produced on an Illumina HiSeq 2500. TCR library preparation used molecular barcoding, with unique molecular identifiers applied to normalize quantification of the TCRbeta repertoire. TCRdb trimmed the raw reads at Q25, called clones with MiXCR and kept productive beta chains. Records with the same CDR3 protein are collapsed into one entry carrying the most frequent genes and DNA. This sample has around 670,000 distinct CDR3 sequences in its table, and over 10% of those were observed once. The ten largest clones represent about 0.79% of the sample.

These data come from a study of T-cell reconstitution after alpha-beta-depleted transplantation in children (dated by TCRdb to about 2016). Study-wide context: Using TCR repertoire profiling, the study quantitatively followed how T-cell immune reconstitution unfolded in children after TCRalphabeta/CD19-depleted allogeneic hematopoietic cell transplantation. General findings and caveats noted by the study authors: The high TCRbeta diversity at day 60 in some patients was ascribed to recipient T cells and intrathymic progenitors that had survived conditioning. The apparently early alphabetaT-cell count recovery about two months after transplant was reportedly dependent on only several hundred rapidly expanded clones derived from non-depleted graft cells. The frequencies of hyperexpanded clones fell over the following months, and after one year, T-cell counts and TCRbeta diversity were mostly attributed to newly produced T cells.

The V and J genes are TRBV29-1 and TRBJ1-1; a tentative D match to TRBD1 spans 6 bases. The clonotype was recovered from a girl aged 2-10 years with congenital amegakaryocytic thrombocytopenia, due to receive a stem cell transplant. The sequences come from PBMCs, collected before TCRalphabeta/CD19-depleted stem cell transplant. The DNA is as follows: TGCAGCGTTGATCAAGGGGGCACTGAAGCTTTCTTT. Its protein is CSVDQGGTEAFF.